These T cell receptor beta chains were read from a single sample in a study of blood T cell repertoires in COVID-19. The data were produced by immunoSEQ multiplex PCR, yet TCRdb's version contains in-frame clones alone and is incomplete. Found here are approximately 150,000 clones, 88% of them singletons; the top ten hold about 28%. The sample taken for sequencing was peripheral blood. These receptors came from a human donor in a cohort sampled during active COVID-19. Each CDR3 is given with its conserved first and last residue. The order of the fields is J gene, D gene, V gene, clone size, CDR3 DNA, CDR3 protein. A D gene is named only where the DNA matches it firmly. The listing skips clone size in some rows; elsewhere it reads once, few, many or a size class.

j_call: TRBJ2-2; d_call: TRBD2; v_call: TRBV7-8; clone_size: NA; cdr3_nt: TGTGCCAGCAGCTTACCGCGGACGGGACTAGCGAACACCGGGGAGCTGTTTTTT; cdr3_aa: CASSLPRTGLANTGELFF
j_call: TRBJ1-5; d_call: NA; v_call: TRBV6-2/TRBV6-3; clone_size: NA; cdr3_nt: TGTGCCAGCAGTTTGGAGACAGGTCAGAGCAATCAGCCCCAGCATTTT; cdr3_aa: CASSLETGQSNQPQHF
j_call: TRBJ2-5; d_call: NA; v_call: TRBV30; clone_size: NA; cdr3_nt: TGTGCCTGGAGTGAGAGGGGGGGGCAAGAGACCCAGTACTTC; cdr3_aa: CAWSERGGQETQYF
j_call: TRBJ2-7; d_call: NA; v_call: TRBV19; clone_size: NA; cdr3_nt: TGTGCCAGTAGTGCCGGGGTTGCCTACGAGCAGTACTTC; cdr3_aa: CASSAGVAYEQYF
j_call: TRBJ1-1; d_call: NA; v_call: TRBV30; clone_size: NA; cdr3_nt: TGTGCCTGGAGTGGCGGGCTGGGGAACACTGAAGCTTTCTTT; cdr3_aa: CAWSGGLGNTEAFF
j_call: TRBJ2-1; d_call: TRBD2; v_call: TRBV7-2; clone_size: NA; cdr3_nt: TGTGCCAGCAGCCCCTTTCTAGCGGGGGGCCGGGGTGAGCAGTTCTTC; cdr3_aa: CASSPFLAGGRGEQFF
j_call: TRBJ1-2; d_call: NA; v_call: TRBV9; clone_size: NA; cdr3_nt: TGTGCCAGCAGCGTATTGTATAACTATGGCTACACCTTC; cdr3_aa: CASSVLYNYGYTF
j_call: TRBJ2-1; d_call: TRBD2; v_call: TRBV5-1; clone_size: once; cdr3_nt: TGCGCCAGCAGCTTGGCCGGCGGGAGCTCCTACAATGAGCAGTTCTTC; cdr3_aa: CASSLAGGSSYNEQFF
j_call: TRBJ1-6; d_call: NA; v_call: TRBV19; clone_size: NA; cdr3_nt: TGTGCCAGTAGTCCCCTGAAGGGGGAGAGTTCACCCCTCCACTTT; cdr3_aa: CASSPLKGESSPLHF
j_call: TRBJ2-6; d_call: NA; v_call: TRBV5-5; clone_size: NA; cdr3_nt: TGTGCCAGCAGTCTAGAGGGAGTAGGCGCTGGGGCCAACGTCCTGACTTTC; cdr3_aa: CASSLEGVGAGANVLTF
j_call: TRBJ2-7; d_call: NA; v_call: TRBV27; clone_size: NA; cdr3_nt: TGTGCCAGCAGTTTGGGTCAGGGGCTTATCTACGAGCAGTACTTC; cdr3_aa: CASSLGQGLIYEQYF
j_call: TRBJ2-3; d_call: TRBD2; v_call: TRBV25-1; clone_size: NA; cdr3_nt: TGTGCCAGCAGTGAATATCCTAGACTAGCAACAGATACGCAGTATTTT; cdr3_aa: CASSEYPRLATDTQYF
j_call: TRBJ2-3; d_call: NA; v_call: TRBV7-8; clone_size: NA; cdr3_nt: TGTGCCAGCAGCTTAGCGATATTCCGGGGAGATACGCAGTATTTT; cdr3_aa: CASSLAIFRGDTQYF
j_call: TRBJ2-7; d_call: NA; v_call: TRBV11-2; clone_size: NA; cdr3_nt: TGTGCCAGCAGCTTAGTTCAGGGGCCCTACGAGCAGTACTTC; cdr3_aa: CASSLVQGPYEQYF
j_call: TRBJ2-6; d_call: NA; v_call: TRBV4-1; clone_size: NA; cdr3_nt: TGCGCCAGCAGCCACCCCAGGGGGGCTGGGGCCAACGTCCTGACTTTC; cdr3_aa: CASSHPRGAGANVLTF
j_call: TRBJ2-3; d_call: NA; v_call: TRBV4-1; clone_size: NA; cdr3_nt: TGCGCCAGCAGCCCCCCCGGCAGGGGAGTCACAGATACGCAGTATTTT; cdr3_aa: CASSPPGRGVTDTQYF
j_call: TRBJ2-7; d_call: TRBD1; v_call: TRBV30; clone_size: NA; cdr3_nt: TGTGCCTGGAGTACCCCCCGGGACAGCCACTACGAGCAGTACTTC; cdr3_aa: CAWSTPRDSHYEQYF
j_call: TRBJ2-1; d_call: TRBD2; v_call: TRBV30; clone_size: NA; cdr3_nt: TGTGCCTGGACCAGCCGGGGGGGGTACAGTGAGCAGTTCTTC; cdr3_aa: CAWTSRGGYSEQFF
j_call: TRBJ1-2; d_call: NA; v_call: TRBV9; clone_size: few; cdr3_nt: TGTGCCAGCAGCGTAGCTGAAACGGTTAACTATGGCTACACCTTC; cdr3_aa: CASSVAETVNYGYTF
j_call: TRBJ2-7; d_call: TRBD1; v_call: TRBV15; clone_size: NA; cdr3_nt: TGTGCCACCAGCAGAGATCGGGGGACAGGGTTAGGGGAGCAGTACTTC; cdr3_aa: CATSRDRGTGLGEQYF
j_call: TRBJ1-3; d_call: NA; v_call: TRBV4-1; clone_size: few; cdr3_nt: TGCGCCAGCAGACCCACAGGAATCTCTGGAAACACCATATATTTT; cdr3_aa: CASRPTGISGNTIYF
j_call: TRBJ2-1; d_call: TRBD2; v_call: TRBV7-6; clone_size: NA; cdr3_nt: TGTGCCAGCAGCTTAGTGGGTAGCGGGGGGGTTTACAATGAGCAGTTCTTC; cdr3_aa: CASSLVGSGGVYNEQFF